These T cell receptor beta chains were read from a single sample in a study of spatial heterogeneity in lung cancer. TCRdb re-analysed the 5' RACE reads in MiXCR, keeping a single row per CDR3 protein. The table shows 50,000 to 75,000 distinct CDR3 sequences, with approximately 6.3% occurring only once. The source was PBMCs, collected at surgery. These receptors were taken from a female donor with early-stage non-small cell lung cancer. Both conserved end residues are part of each CDR3. The D gene is left open where the match is weak. Clone size is not always given. Where it is, it says once, few, many or a class for expanded clones.

j_call d_call v_call clone_size cdr3_aa cdr3_nt
TRBJ2-1 TRBD2 TRBV5-1 many CASSLGLAGVYNEQFF TGCGCCAGCAGCTTGGGGCTAGCGGGAGTGTACAATGAGCAGTTCTTC
TRBJ1-6 - TRBV2 few CASRLTPVTNSPLHF TGTGCCAGCAGGTTGACTCCAGTCACCAATTCACCCCTCCACTTT
TRBJ1-4 - TRBV29-1 many CSVEGTATNEKLFF TGCAGCGTTGAAGGGACTGCAACTAATGAAAAACTGTTTTTT
TRBJ1-5 - TRBV10-3 many CAISDWQGKGSNQPQHF TGTGCCATCAGTGACTGGCAGGGGAAAGGAAGCAATCAGCCCCAGCATTTT
TRBJ1-2 TRBD1 TRBV28 many CATRTGGYGYTF TGTGCCACCAGGACAGGGGGATATGGCTACACCTTC
TRBJ2-5 TRBD2 TRBV29-1 many CSVVREDQETQYF TGCAGCGTTGTGCGGGAGGATCAAGAGACCCAGTACTTC
TRBJ1-2 TRBD1 TRBV10-3 many CALQGGANYGYTF TGTGCCCTACAGGGGGGAGCTAACTATGGCTACACCTTC
TRBJ2-7 - TRBV14 few CASSQIEGSPSYEQYF TGTGCCAGCAGCCAGATCGAGGGCTCCCCCTCCTACGAGCAGTACTTC
TRBJ2-2 - TRBV5-6 - CASSYWGNTGELFF TGTGCCAGCAGCTACTGGGGAAACACCGGGGAGCTGTTTTTT
TRBJ1-5 - TRBV5-5 many CASSLRVVVQPQHF TGTGCCAGCAGCTTGCGGGTTGTGGTTCAGCCCCAGCATTTT
TRBJ1-3 - TRBV6-2/TRBV6-3 many CASTVDGSSGNTIYF TGTGCCAGCACCGTGGACGGGAGCTCTGGAAACACCATATATTTT
TRBJ1-4 TRBD1 TRBV6-5 many CASSGDRGREKLFF TGTGCCAGCAGTGGGGACAGGGGACGGGAAAAACTGTTTTTT
TRBJ2-1 - TRBV7-2 many CASSLWRGDEQFF TGTGCCAGCAGCTTATGGCGCGGTGACGAGCAGTTCTTC
TRBJ1-5 - TRBV2 - CASTAGGPQHF TGTGCCAGCACCGCAGGTGGGCCCCAGCATTTT
TRBJ1-4 TRBD1 TRBV7-9 - CASSLRGQLNEKLFF TGTGCCAGCAGCTTAAGGGGACAGTTGAATGAAAAACTGTTTTTT